These T cell receptor beta chains were read from a single sample in a study of blood T cell repertoires in COVID-19. Here immunoSEQ multiplex PCR was the method, and the copy in TCRdb shows in-frame clones only, minus some. The sample contains some 180,000 clones, about four fifths of which appear only once. The sample comprised peripheral blood. The receptors shown here come from a woman between 40 and 55 years old with COVID-19, enrolled during active disease. Each CDR3 is given with its conserved first and last residue. A D gene is named only where the DNA matches it firmly. A row's size may be missing; if present it is once, few, many or a size class.

d_gene: TRBD1; v_gene: TRBV6-5; abundance: few; j_gene: TRBJ1-2; CDR3nt: TGTGCCAGCACCACCGGGACAGGGAGGGAGGGCTACACCTTC; CDR3aa: CASTTGTGREGYTF
d_gene: -; v_gene: TRBV18; abundance: -; j_gene: TRBJ1-2; CDR3nt: TGTGCCAGCTCACCAAGCCCAGGGGCTCTCTATGGCTACACCTTC; CDR3aa: CASSPSPGALYGYTF
d_gene: TRBD1; v_gene: TRBV2; abundance: -; j_gene: TRBJ1-4; CDR3nt: TGTGCCACCCGGGACAGGGGCTTCCTTAATGAAAAACTGTTTTTT; CDR3aa: CATRDRGFLNEKLFF
d_gene: TRBD1; v_gene: TRBV15; abundance: -; j_gene: TRBJ2-5; CDR3nt: TGTGCCACCAGCAGAGATGGGGGAACAGGGGAAGAGACCCAGTACTTC; CDR3aa: CATSRDGGTGEETQYF
d_gene: -; v_gene: TRBV2; abundance: -; j_gene: TRBJ2-6; CDR3nt: TGTGCCAGCAGCGAGGGGGTAGGGGCCAACGTCCTGACTTTC; CDR3aa: CASSEGVGANVLTF
d_gene: TRBD2; v_gene: TRBV28; abundance: -; j_gene: TRBJ2-1; CDR3nt: TGTGCCAGCAGTTTATGGCGGGAGGGCCCCAATGAGCAGTTCTTC; CDR3aa: CASSLWREGPNEQFF
d_gene: TRBD2; v_gene: TRBV12-5; abundance: few; j_gene: TRBJ2-1; CDR3nt: TGTGCTAGTGTTCTATCGGGACTAGCACCAGGGGAGCAGTTCTTC; CDR3aa: CASVLSGLAPGEQFF
d_gene: TRBD2; v_gene: TRBV7-6; abundance: -; j_gene: TRBJ2-3; CDR3nt: TGTGCCAGCAGCTTGAGCGGGAGTACAGATACGCAGTATTTT; CDR3aa: CASSLSGSTDTQYF
d_gene: -; v_gene: TRBV15; abundance: -; j_gene: TRBJ1-4; CDR3nt: TGTGCCACCAGCAGAGATGGCTTGGTGCGAGGTGAAAAACTGTTTTTT; CDR3aa: CATSRDGLVRGEKLFF
d_gene: -; v_gene: TRBV5-1; abundance: -; j_gene: TRBJ2-7; CDR3nt: TGCGCCAGCAGCGCCGGTCACAGGGTTACGGTCTACGAGCAGTACTTC; CDR3aa: CASSAGHRVTVYEQYF
d_gene: TRBD2; v_gene: TRBV5-4; abundance: -; j_gene: TRBJ2-1; CDR3nt: TGTGCCAGCAGCTTTGGGACTAGCGCTTACAATGAGCAGTTCTTC; CDR3aa: CASSFGTSAYNEQFF
d_gene: -; v_gene: TRBV15; abundance: -; j_gene: TRBJ1-2; CDR3nt: TGTGCCACCAGCAGAGAACAGCATTACCATGGCTACACCTTC; CDR3aa: CATSREQHYHGYTF
d_gene: TRBD1; v_gene: TRBV10-3; abundance: -; j_gene: TRBJ1-1; CDR3nt: TGTGCCACCACCACAGGGGAAATGGGGAACACTGAAGCTTTCTTT; CDR3aa: CATTTGEMGNTEAFF
d_gene: -; v_gene: TRBV5-8; abundance: -; j_gene: TRBJ2-7; CDR3nt: TGTGCCACCAGGTCAGGGCCCTACGAGCAGTACTTC; CDR3aa: CATRSGPYEQYF
d_gene: -; v_gene: TRBV30; abundance: -; j_gene: TRBJ1-2; CDR3nt: TGTGCCTGGAGTAGAGACAGGAACTATGGCTACACCTTC; CDR3aa: CAWSRDRNYGYTF
d_gene: -; v_gene: TRBV6-5; abundance: -; j_gene: TRBJ1-1; CDR3nt: TGTGCCAGCACCCCAGACCGGGGGTGGAACACTGAAGCTTTCTTT; CDR3aa: CASTPDRGWNTEAFF
d_gene: TRBD2; v_gene: TRBV9; abundance: -; j_gene: TRBJ2-1; CDR3nt: TGTGCCAGCAGCGTAGGGCTGGCGGGAGGGTACAATGAGCAGTTCTTC; CDR3aa: CASSVGLAGGYNEQFF
d_gene: -; v_gene: TRBV11-2; abundance: -; j_gene: TRBJ1-4; CDR3nt: TGTGCCAGCAGCTTAGACAGGGCGGTGGAAAAACTGTTTTTT; CDR3aa: CASSLDRAVEKLFF
d_gene: TRBD1; v_gene: TRBV6-5; abundance: -; j_gene: TRBJ1-2; CDR3nt: TGTGCCACGACAGGGGGGTCCTATGGCTACACCTTC; CDR3aa: CATTGGSYGYTF
d_gene: TRBD1; v_gene: TRBV28; abundance: -; j_gene: TRBJ1-1; CDR3nt: TGTGCCAGCAGTTTACAGGCAGGGGGCACTGAAGCTTTCTTT; CDR3aa: CASSLQAGGTEAFF
d_gene: TRBD2; v_gene: TRBV5-6; abundance: -; j_gene: TRBJ2-1; CDR3nt: TGTGCCAGCAGCTTGGTAGCGGGGGTCGGCTACAATGAGCAGTTCTTC; CDR3aa: CASSLVAGVGYNEQFF
d_gene: TRBD1; v_gene: TRBV5-4; abundance: -; j_gene: TRBJ2-5; CDR3nt: TGTGCCAGCGCAGGAACAGGGGAAGAGACCCAGTACTTC; CDR3aa: CASAGTGEETQYF
d_gene: -; v_gene: TRBV9; abundance: -; j_gene: TRBJ2-5; CDR3nt: TGTGCCAGCTCCCCTCAACCAGGGTTCGGAGAGACCCAGTACTTC; CDR3aa: CASSPQPGFGETQYF